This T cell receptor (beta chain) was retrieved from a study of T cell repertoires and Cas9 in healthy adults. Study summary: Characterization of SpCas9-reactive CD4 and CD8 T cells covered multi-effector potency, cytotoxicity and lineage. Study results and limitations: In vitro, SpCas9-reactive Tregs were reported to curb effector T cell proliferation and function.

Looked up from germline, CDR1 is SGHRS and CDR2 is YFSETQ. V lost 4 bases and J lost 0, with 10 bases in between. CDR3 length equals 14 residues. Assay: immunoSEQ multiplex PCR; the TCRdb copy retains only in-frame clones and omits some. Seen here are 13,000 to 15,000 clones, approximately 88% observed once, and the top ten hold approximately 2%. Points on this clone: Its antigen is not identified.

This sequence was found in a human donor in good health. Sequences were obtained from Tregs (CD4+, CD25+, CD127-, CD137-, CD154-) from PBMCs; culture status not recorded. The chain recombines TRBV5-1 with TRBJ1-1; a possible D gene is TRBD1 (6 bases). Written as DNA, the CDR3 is TGCGCCAGCAGCCTAGGACAGATGAACACTGAAGCTTTCTTT. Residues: CASSLGQMNTEAFF.